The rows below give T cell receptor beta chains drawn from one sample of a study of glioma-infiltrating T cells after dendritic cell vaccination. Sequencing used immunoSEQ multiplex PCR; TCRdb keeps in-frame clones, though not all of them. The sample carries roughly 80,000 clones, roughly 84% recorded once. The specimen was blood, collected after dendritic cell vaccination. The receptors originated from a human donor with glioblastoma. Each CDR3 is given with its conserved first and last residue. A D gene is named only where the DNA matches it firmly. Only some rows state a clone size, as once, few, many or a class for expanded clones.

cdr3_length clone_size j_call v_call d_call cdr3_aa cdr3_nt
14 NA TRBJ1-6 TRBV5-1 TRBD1 CASSLDRGDSPLHF TGCGCCAGCAGCTTGGACAGGGGCGATTCACCCCTCCACTTT
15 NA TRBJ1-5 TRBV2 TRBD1 CASSALQGASQPQHF TGTGCCAGCAGTGCCCTACAGGGGGCGAGTCAGCCCCAGCATTTT
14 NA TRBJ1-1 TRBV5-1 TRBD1 CASGSSTGVTEAFF TGCGCCAGCGGATCCTCGACAGGGGTCACTGAAGCTTTCTTT
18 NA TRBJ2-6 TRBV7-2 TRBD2 CASSHPTGTSSGANVLTF TGTGCCAGCAGCCACCCTACCGGGACTAGCTCTGGGGCCAACGTCCTGACTTTC
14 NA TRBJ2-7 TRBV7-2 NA CASSFTASSYEQYF TGTGCCAGCAGCTTTACAGCTTCCTCCTACGAGCAGTACTTC
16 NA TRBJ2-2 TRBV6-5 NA CASSYSGRGNTGELFF TGTGCCAGCAGTTACTCAGGCCGGGGGAACACCGGGGAGCTGTTTTTT
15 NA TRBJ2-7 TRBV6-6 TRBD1 CASSSKVGTAYEQYF TGTGCCAGCAGTTCTAAAGTCGGGACAGCCTACGAGCAGTACTTC
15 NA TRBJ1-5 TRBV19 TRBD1 CASSLGTGIGQPQHF TGTGCCAGTAGTCTTGGGACAGGGATAGGTCAGCCCCAGCATTTT
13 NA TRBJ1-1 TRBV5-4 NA CASSSLVNTEAFF TGTGCCAGCAGCTCCCTTGTGAACACTGAAGCTTTCTTT
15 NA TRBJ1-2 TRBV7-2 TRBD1 CASSLTGGVGYGYTF TGTGCCAGCAGCTTGACAGGGGGCGTTGGCTATGGCTACACCTTC
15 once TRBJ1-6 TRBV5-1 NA CASSLDQGYNSPLHF TGCGCCAGCAGCTTGGACCAGGGTTATAATTCACCCCTCCACTTT
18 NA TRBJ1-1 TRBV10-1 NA CASSEFLGRGSTATEAFF TGCGCCAGCAGTGAGTTTCTGGGGCGGGGGAGTACGGCCACTGAAGCTTTCTTT
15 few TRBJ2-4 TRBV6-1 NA CASSESGADKNIQYF TGTGCCAGCAGTGAGTCTGGGGCGGACAAAAACATTCAGTACTTC
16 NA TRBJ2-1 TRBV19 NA CASSIAGGTTYNEQFF TGTGCCAGTAGTATAGCAGGCGGGACCACTTACAATGAGCAGTTCTTC
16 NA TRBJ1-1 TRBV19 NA CASRTRGARMGTEAFF TGTGCCAGTAGGACACGGGGGGCCCGAATGGGGACTGAAGCTTTCTTT
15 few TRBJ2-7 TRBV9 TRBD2 CASSPTSGLYYEQYF TGTGCCAGCAGTCCTACTAGCGGGTTGTACTACGAGCAGTACTTC
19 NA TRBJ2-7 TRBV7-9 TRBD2 CASSPRGLAGGQLNDEQYF TGTGCCAGCAGCCCCCGCGGGCTAGCGGGGGGCCAGTTAAACGACGAGCAGTACTTC
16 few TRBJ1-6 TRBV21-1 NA CASTTVGWRLNSPLHF TGTGCCAGCACCACAGTGGGGTGGAGGCTCAATTCACCCCTCCACTTT
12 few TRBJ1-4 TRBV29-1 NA CSVEDLNEKLFF TGCAGCGTTGAAGACCTTAATGAAAAACTGTTTTTT
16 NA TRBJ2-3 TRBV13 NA CASTAGSAVATDTQYF TGTGCCAGCACCGCTGGTTCAGCGGTCGCCACAGATACGCAGTATTTT
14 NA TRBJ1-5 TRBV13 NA CASSLAYSNQPQHF TGTGCCAGCAGCTTAGCCTATAGCAATCAGCCCCAGCATTTT
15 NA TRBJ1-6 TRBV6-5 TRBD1 CASSRTGLYNSPLHF TGTGCCAGCAGCCGGACAGGGCTCTATAATTCACCCCTCCACTTT
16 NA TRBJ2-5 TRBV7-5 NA CVRSLGGRGRGETQYF TGTGTCAGAAGCTTGGGAGGCAGGGGGCGAGGTGAGACCCAGTACTTC
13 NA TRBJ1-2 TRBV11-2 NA CASSPDMNYGYTF TGTGCCAGCAGCCCTGACATGAACTATGGCTACACCTTC
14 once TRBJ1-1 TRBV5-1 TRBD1 CASSQTGGLTEAFF TGCGCCAGCAGCCAGACAGGGGGTTTGACTGAAGCTTTCTTT
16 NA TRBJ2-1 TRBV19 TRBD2 CASSFPSGRGDNEQFF TGTGCCAGTAGCTTTCCTAGCGGGAGGGGGGACAATGAGCAGTTCTTC
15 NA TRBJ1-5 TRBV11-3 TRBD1 CASSFVDRDREPQHF TGTGCCAGCAGCTTCGTCGACAGGGATCGAGAGCCCCAGCATTTT
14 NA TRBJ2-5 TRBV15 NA CATSTASGGKTQYF TGTGCCACCAGCACGGCGTCGGGCGGGAAGACCCAGTACTTC
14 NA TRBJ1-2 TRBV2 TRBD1 CASIPGQGAGGYTF TGTGCCAGCATTCCGGGACAGGGGGCTGGTGGCTACACCTTC
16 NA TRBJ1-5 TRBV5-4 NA CASSLGGGDSNQPQHF TGTGCCAGCAGCTTGGGAGGCGGTGATAGCAATCAGCCCCAGCATTTT
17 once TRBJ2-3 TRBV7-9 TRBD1 CASSLRPTGTGLDTQYF TGTGCCAGCAGCTTAAGGCCCACCGGGACAGGGTTGGATACGCAGTATTTT
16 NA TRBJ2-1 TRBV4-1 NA CASSQDSFSFYNEQFF TGCGCCAGCAGCCAAGATTCGTTTTCGTTTTACAATGAGCAGTTCTTC
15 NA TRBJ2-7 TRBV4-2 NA CASSQGAQKGYEQYF TGTGCCAGCAGCCAGGGGGCCCAGAAGGGCTACGAGCAGTACTTC
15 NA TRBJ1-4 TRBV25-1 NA CASSESGGDNEKLFF TGTGCCAGCAGTGAATCAGGAGGGGATAATGAAAAACTGTTTTTT
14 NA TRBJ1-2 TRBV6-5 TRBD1 CASSYRGRIGGYTF TGTGCCAGCAGTTACAGGGGGCGGATCGGAGGCTACACCTTC
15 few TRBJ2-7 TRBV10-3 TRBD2 CAISGGRGSFYEQYF TGTGCCATCAGTGGGGGGAGGGGAAGCTTCTACGAGCAGTACTTC
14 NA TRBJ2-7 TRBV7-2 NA CASSQSQGKYEQYF TGTGCCAGCAGCCAATCGCAGGGGAAATACGAGCAGTACTTC
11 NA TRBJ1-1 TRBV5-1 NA CASLPRKGAFF TGCGCCAGCCTCCCTCGGAAGGGGGCTTTCTTT
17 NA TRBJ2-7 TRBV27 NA CASSSGSGTRSSYEQYF TGTGCCAGCAGTTCCGGATCCGGGACAAGGAGCTCCTACGAGCAGTACTTC
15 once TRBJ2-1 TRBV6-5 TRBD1 CASSRQAGGDNEQFF TGTGCCAGCAGTAGACAAGCAGGGGGAGACAATGAGCAGTTCTTC
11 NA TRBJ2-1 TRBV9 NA CASSTYNEQFF TGTGCCAGCAGCACTTACAATGAGCAGTTCTTC
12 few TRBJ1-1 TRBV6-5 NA CASSMGATEAFF TGTGCCAGCAGTATGGGGGCCACTGAAGCTTTCTTT
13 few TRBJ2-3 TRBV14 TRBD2 CASSLNPGLGQYF TGTGCCAGCAGCCTAAATCCGGGACTAGGGCAGTATTTT
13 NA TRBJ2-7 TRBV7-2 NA CASSFTHVYEQYF TGTGCCAGCAGCTTTACTCACGTCTACGAGCAGTACTTC
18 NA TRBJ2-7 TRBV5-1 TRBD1 CASSLGAANRGISYEQYF TGCGCCAGCAGCTTGGGGGCAGCTAACAGGGGGATCTCCTACGAGCAGTACTTC
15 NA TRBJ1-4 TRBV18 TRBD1 CASSRTGGPNEKLFF TGTGCCAGCTCCAGAACAGGGGGACCTAATGAAAAACTGTTTTTT
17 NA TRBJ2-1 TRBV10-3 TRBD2 CAISAPPSSGPHNEQFF TGTGCCATCAGTGCCCCCCCCTCTAGCGGGCCACACAATGAGCAGTTCTTC
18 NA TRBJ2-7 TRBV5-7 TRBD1 CASSPIKGQGVFTYEQYF TGTGCCAGCAGCCCCATCAAGGGACAGGGGGTATTTACCTACGAGCAGTACTTC
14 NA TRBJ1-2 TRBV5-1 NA CASSLVGLDYGYTF TGCGCCAGCAGCTTGGTTGGGCTCGACTATGGCTACACCTTC
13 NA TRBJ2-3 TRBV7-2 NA CASSQIREDTQYF TGTGCCAGCAGCCAGATCAGGGAAGATACGCAGTATTTT
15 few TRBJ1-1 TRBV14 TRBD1 CASSHRGLGNTEAFF TGTGCCAGCAGCCACAGGGGGCTGGGGAACACTGAAGCTTTCTTT
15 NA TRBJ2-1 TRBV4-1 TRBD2 CASSAGRGSYNEQFF TGCGCCAGCAGCGCCGGGAGGGGTTCCTACAATGAGCAGTTCTTC
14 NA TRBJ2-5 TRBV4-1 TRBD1 CASSQEDRAETQYF TGCGCCAGCAGCCAGGAGGACAGGGCCGAGACCCAGTACTTC
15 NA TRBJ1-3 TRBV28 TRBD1 CASSPTGEAGNTIYF TGTGCCAGCAGTCCTACAGGGGAGGCTGGAAACACCATATATTTT
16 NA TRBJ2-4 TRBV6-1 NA CASSDKWRRAKNIQYF TGTGCCAGCAGTGATAAGTGGCGGAGAGCCAAAAACATTCAGTACTTC
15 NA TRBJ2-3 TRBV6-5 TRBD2 CASSRGLADTDTQYF TGTGCCAGCAGCCGAGGACTAGCGGACACAGATACGCAGTATTTT
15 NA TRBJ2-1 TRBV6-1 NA CASGTGPASYNEQFF TGTGCCAGCGGTACAGGGCCTGCCTCCTACAATGAGCAGTTCTTC
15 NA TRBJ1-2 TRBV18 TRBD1 CASSAQGASNYGYTF TGTGCCAGCTCGGCACAGGGGGCGTCTAACTATGGCTACACCTTC
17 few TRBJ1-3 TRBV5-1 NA CASSLPGGESSGNTIYF TGCGCCAGCAGTCTCCCTGGGGGGGAGAGCTCTGGAAACACCATATATTTT